This TCR beta chain was retrieved from a study of shared clonotypes between healthy human individuals (dated by TCRdb to 2018 to 2020). Turning to the overall study: The cohort included a few men and a couple of women between 18 and 49 years of age. The study deeply sequenced blood TCR repertoires of about 5 healthy adults to estimate repertoire size and the extent of clonotype sharing between individuals. Each donor's leukapheresis produced roughly between about 0.9 and 9.5 billion PBMCs. Different laboratories and diverse techniques were used to prepare libraries and sequence TCR repertoires, to increase sequencing depth and limit assay-specific biases. For each donor, CD4 naive and CD4 memory were each run on three plates, CD8 naive on two plates, and CD8 memory on one plate.

The donors were healthy, HIV-negative adults with no recently reported acute infections or vaccinations. Every donor was a Caucasian adult residing in Nashville, Tennessee, USA. CD4+ T cells were enriched through magnetic negative selection, after which naive cells were positively selected on CD45RA and the remaining negative fraction served as the memory subset. After blood collection by leukapheresis, PBMCs were isolated using Ficoll-Histopaque density gradient centrifugation and then cryopreserved in the vapor phase of liquid nitrogen. Purity and quantity of every magnetically sorted T cell population were checked by analytical flow cytometry. From each sorted fraction, genomic DNA was isolated and quantified by UV absorbance on a Nanodrop 2000c. The CDR3 measures 15 amino acids from cysteine to phenylalanine. Just CDR3 DNA is preserved here, 45 bases in frame from base 1. The junction carries 15 bases between V and J, which are trimmed by 6 bases and 4 bases respectively. CDR1 and CDR2 are read off the germline V gene (reference sequence) as MNHEY and SMNVEV.

On the study overall, not on this receptor specifically: Sharing across a few donors was observed for approximately 5% of naive CD4, under 4% of naive CD8, 2.3% of memory CD4, and about 0.38% of memory CD8 clonotypes. Higher generation probabilities were observed for clonotypes shared by all four sorted-subset donors than for non-shared clonotypes. Pairwise subsampling indicated that sequencing depth was expected to affect the degree of clonotype sharing among donors. Incomplete sequencing was indicated by rarefaction of sorted-subset datasets, despite the large sequencing depth. Because the study included only a small number of donors, the genetic and exposure-history diversity represented was limited. Only blood was sampled, and tissue TCR repertoires likely differ from those in blood. Estimated clonotype richness was generally larger for naive than for memory subsets.

Using the deep immunoSEQ assay, TCR CDR3 regions were amplified from genomic DNA by multiplex PCR. Extracted genomic DNA from each cell subset was distributed evenly across all wells of several immunoSEQ 96-well plates, and each plate was treated as a replicate. For sorted subsets, 200 to 250 ng genomic DNA, equal to 30,000 to 35,000 T cell genomes, was loaded into each replicate PCR. The purified libraries were quantified using a Qubit 3.0 fluorometer, sized with a Bioanalyzer 2100, and then quantified again using the KAPA Library Quantification kit. Each immunoSEQ 96-well plate was sequenced on its own single-read 150-cycle Illumina NextSeq 550 flow cell. The original pipeline was this. The immunoSEQ output contained only junctional sequences without quality scores, so filtering could not match that applied to full-length reads. Sequences were annotated with PyIR, a Python wrapper for IgBLAST v1.9, and V/J genes and CDR3 were assigned using IMGT germline references. Reads with weak V/J assignments (E-value above 1e-6), missing CDR3, stop codons, out-of-frame junctions, or ambiguous translated residues were removed. V3J clonotypes were defined by identical inferred V gene, J gene, and CDR3 amino acid sequence. To compute the percentage overlap between repertoires, the number of shared unique clonotypes was divided by the size of the smaller repertoire. RTK rarefaction, the Chao1 estimator, and Recon v2.1 estimates of unobserved clonotypes were used to assess repertoire richness. For all TCRbeta clonotypes obtained by the gDNA method from a handful of donors, generation probabilities were computed with OLGA. In TCRdb, the immuneACCESS table is reduced to in-frame sequences with V and J assigned. These tables do not hold every clone; where another copy was compared, an unresolved V gene accounts for under half, and the others remain unexplained. That table furnishes V, J and clone size, whereas the DNA furnished D and trimming. This sample lists fewer than 1.4 million clones; 70% to 80% were detected once. 0.6% to 0.7% of the sample is taken by the ten largest.

As regards this clone: The clone's antigen remains unknown. Qualities for individual bases were not recorded, and no much larger clone is one base off.

The rearranged chain carries TRBV27 and TRBJ1-4, with the D gene too uncertain to name. The clonotype was recovered from a man between 18 and 35 years old in good health. Some clones in this sample may be carry-over from other donors' samples. The sequenced sample consisted of memory CD4+ T cells from PBMCs. This specimen's cell subset or site label, interpreted: CD45RA-negative fraction. The DNA sequence is TGTGCCAGCAGGTTAAATGCGGGGTATAATGAAAAACTGTTTTTT. This codes for CASRLNAGYNEKLFF.